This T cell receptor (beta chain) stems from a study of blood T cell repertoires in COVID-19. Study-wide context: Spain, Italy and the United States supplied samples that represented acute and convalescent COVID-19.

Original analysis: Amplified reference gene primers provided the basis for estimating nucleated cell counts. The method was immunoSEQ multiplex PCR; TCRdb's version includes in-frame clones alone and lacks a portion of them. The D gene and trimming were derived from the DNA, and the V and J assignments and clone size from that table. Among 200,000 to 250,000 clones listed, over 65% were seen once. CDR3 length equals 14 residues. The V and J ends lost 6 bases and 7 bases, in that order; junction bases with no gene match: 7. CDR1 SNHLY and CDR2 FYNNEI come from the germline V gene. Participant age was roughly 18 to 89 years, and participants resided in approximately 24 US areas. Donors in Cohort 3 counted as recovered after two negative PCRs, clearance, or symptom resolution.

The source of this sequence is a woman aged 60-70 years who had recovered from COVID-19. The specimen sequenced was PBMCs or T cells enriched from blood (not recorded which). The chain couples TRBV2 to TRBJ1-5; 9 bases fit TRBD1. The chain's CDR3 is CASRTGTGSQPQHF. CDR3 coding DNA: TGTGCCAGCAGAACCGGGACAGGGAGCCAGCCCCAGCATTTT.